The 21 T cell receptor beta chains reported below all come from one sample, sequenced in a study of shared clonotypes between healthy human individuals. Produced via immunoSEQ multiplex PCR; TCRdb's table is partial and in-frame only. The repertoire holds 950,000 to 1,300,000 clones, roughly 80% seen once, with about 1.4% in the top ten. What was sequenced was memory CD4+ T cells sorted from blood. As for subset: CD45RA-negative fraction. Receptor source: a young man in good health.

This chain links TRBV2 with TRBJ2-7, with TRBD2 identical over 8 bases. Per the germline V gene, CDR1 is SNHLY and CDR2 is FYNNEI. After removal of 6 bases from V and 2 bases from J, the junction contained 9 bases not matched to a gene. This CDR3 contains 15 residues. Written as DNA, the CDR3 is TGTGCCAGCAGCCCGGAAGCGGGAGTCCCCTACGAGCAGTACTTC. Translated: CASSPEAGVPYEQYF.

V usage is TRBV6-6 and J usage is TRBJ1-2; D remains ambiguous. Germline-derived CDR1 and CDR2 are MNHNY and SVGAGI (reference sequence). This CDR3 spans 12 amino acids. The V gene lost 7 bases and the J gene lost 2 bases, with 8 bases spanning the gap. The CDR3 coding sequence is TGTGCCAGCACGGACCCGAACTATGGCTACACCTTC. It yields the protein CASTDPNYGYTF.

This chain links TRBV5-6 with TRBJ1-2; the D gene is possibly TRBD1 (6 bases). Between the trimmed V and J ends, which lost 6 bases and 6 bases, there was a span of 12 bases. This CDR3 is 12 amino acids long. Germline CDR1 SGHDT, CDR2 YYEEEE. The CDR3 DNA reads as TGTGCCAGCAACATAAAGGGGGATGGCTACACCTTC. It encodes CASNIKGDGYTF.

This clone has a single count. The V and J genes are TRBV7-9 and TRBJ2-3; the D is unclear. V dropped 1 base and J dropped 2 bases, with 7 bases sitting between them. The CDR3 sequence is 14 residues long. The V gene's germline CDR1 is SEHNR and CDR2 FQNEAQ (reference sequence). In nucleotides, the CDR3 is TGTGCCAGCAGCTTAGTCACAAACACAGATACGCAGTATTTT. This gives the protein CASSLVTNTDTQYF.

The chain has TRBV11-2 and TRBJ2-3; no reliable D call. The CDR3 loop spans 12 amino acids. The V end lost 6 bases, the J end lost 2 bases, and 6 bases lay between the germline ends. Germline V gene lookup returns CDR1 SGHAT and CDR2 FQNNGV. The DNA of the CDR3 is TGTGCCAGCAGGATGTTCACAGATACGCAGTATTTT. This encodes CASRMFTDTQYF. Looking up the rest from reference TRBV11-2 and TRBJ2-3 gives the full variable domain: EAGVAQSPRYKIIEKRQSVAFWCNPISGHATLYWYQQILGQGPKLLIQFQNNGVVDDSQLPKDRFSAERLKGVDSTLKIQPAKLEDSAVYLCASRMFTDTQYFGPGTRLTVL.

This clone was found once. The V and J genes are TRBV5-1 and TRBJ2-7, with a possible D match to TRBD2 (6 bases). CDR1 is SGHRS and CDR2 is YFSETQ in the germline V gene. The CDR3 is made up of 13 amino acids. The V end was cut by 3 bases, the J end by 1 base, with 8 bases between. This CDR3 reads CASSSGESYEQYF. As DNA, the CDR3 is TGCGCCAGCAGCTCGGGGGAGTCCTACGAGCAGTACTTC.

This clone has just a few counts. The rearrangement links TRBV11-2 to TRBJ1-2; D not certain. Deletions cut 0 bases from V and 4 bases from J, with 6 bases between. Germline assignment: CDR1 SGHAT and CDR2 FQNNGV. The CDR3 spans 13 residues. CDR3 sequence (DNA): TGTGCCAGCAGCTTAGACCAGGTCTATGGCTACACCTTC. Amino acids: CASSLDQVYGYTF.

V is TRBV19 and J is TRBJ1-5; 9 bases map to TRBD1. The CDR3 covers 14 residues. CDR1 is LNHDA and CDR2 is SQIVND in the germline V gene (reference sequence). V was pared by 7 bases and J by 4 bases, with 5 bases of the junction left unmatched. The CDR3: CASTAGQGNQPQHF. In DNA, the CDR3 is TGTGCCAGTACGGCCGGACAGGGGAATCAGCCCCAGCATTTT.

The chain joins TRBV6-1 to TRBJ2-7, with 14 nucleotides matching TRBD2. Germline V gene sequence: CDR1 MNHNS, CDR2 SASEGT. V gave up 7 bases and J gave up 4 bases; unmatched junction bases: 6. The CDR3 has 15 residues. This CDR3 reads CASIVGTSGRYEQYF. In nucleotides, the CDR3 is TGTGCCAGCATCGTCGGGACTAGCGGGAGATACGAGCAGTACTTC.

For this clone: This sample also contains other DNA sequences that code for the same CDR3. J is TRBJ1-4 and V is TRBV19; 7 bases align to TRBD1. The CDR3 runs to 15 residues. V lost 5 bases to trimming and J lost 4 bases; unmatched junction nucleotides: 7. Germline CDR1 and CDR2: LNHDA and SQIVND (reference sequence). DNA for the CDR3: TGTGCCAGTAGTGCACAGGGGCAAAGTAATGAAAAACTGTTTTTT. Amino acids: CASSAQGQSNEKLFF.

The genes are TRBV11-2 and TRBJ2-3, with 7 positions matching TRBD1. With 6 bases clipped from V and 5 bases from J, the junction kept 11 bases outside the gene matches. In germline, CDR1 is SGHAT, CDR2 FQNNGV. This CDR3 has 15 residues. CDR3 sequence reads: CASRMQGQTGDTQYF. The CDR3 DNA sequence: TGTGCCAGCAGGATGCAGGGACAGACAGGAGATACGCAGTATTTT.

The chain recombines TRBV11-2 with TRBJ2-5, with 7 bases lining up with TRBD2. CDR1 SGHAT and CDR2 FQNNGV come from the germline V gene. This CDR3 is built from 16 residues. V shed 4 bases, J shed 3 bases, and the junction held 11 bases outside the gene matches. In DNA form, the CDR3 reads TGTGCCAGCAGCTCGCGGGAGAAGGATTTGAAAGAGACCCAGTACTTC. Translated, it gives CASSSREKDLKETQYF.

V gene TRBV5-1 combines with J gene TRBJ2-7, with a possible D match to TRBD2 (5 bases). This CDR3 region has 13 residues. V was trimmed by 5 bases and J by 2 bases, leaving 11 bases between them. Looked up from germline, CDR1 is SGHRS and CDR2 is YFSETQ. CDR3 loop: CASREDSAYEQYF. CDR3 sequence (DNA): TGCGCCAGCAGAGAGGACTCGGCCTACGAGCAGTACTTC.

The DNA for the CDR3 is TGTGCCTGGAGTCGGGGACTAGGGGTCGGGGGAAATGAGCAGTTCTTC. Translation gives CAWSRGLGVGGNEQFF. The chain carries TRBV30 and TRBJ2-1; 8 bases are a match to TRBD2. This CDR3 contains 16 residues. After removal of 2 bases from V and 7 bases from J, the junction contained 13 bases not matched to a gene. CDR1 and CDR2 (germline): GTSNPN, SVGIG (reference sequence).

V and J are TRBV18 and TRBJ2-3; 9 nucleotides match TRBD1. After removal of 4 bases from V and 2 bases from J, the junction contained 1 base not matched to a gene. Germline CDR1 reads KGHSH; CDR2 reads LQKENI. The CDR3 consists of 14 residues. CDR3 protein: CASSQQGATDTQYF. The CDR3 coding sequence is TGTGCCAGCTCACAACAGGGGGCCACAGATACGCAGTATTTT. The full variable domain, completed using reference TRBV18 and TRBJ2-3, is NAGVMQNPRHLVRRRGQEARLRCSPMKGHSHVYWYRQLPEEGLKFMVYLQKENIIDESGMPKERFSAEFPKEGPSILRIQQVVRGDSAAYFCASSQQGATDTQYFGPGTRLTVL.

This clone was seen a handful of times. The chain carries TRBV2 and TRBJ1-2, with a weak D call TRBD1 (5 bases). CDR3 length equals 11 residues. Germline CDR1 and CDR2: SNHLY and FYNNEI. V lost 6 bases to trimming and J lost 5 bases, with 7 bases between them. CDR3 loop: CASRGVYGYTF. The CDR3, as DNA: TGTGCCAGCAGGGGGGTGTATGGCTACACCTTC.

This chain links TRBV19 with TRBJ1-5; D is possibly TRBD1 (5 bases). The V gene's germline CDR1 is LNHDA and CDR2 SQIVND (reference sequence). The V end lost 5 bases, the J end lost 6 bases, and 17 bases lay between the germline ends. The CDR3 is 15 amino acids. The DNA of the CDR3 is TGTGCCAGTAGTGCCGCCAGGGAGGTAGCTCAGCCCCAGCATTTT. Translated, it gives CASSAAREVAQPQHF.

This clone appeared a single time. The rearrangement uses TRBV5-1 and TRBJ1-4; D uncertain. With 9 bases removed from V and 5 bases from J, the gap between germline ends came to 17 bases. Germline lookup yields CDR1 SGHRS and CDR2 YFSETQ. The CDR3 has 14 amino acids. The CDR3 coding sequence is TGCGCCAAGGTTGGTGGCACGAGAAATGAAAAACTGTTTTTT. Amino acids: CAKVGGTRNEKLFF.

The chain uses TRBV5-4 and TRBJ2-3, with D unclear. CDR1 and CDR2 from the germline V gene are SGHNT and YYREEE (reference sequence). This CDR3 contains 13 residues. V was clipped by 2 bases and J by 0 bases, with 4 bases between them. CDR3 nucleotides: TGTGCCAGCAGCTTCCCTAGCACAGATACGCAGTATTTT. The encoded protein is CASSFPSTDTQYF.

This chain links TRBV30 with TRBJ2-3; 9 bases match TRBD2. Germline trimming cut 4 bases from V and 3 bases from J; bases unmatched to any gene: 5. The germline V gene has CDR1 GTSNPN and CDR2 SVGIG (reference sequence). This CDR3 spans 14 amino acids. Here the CDR3 DNA reads TGTGCCTGGACGGGACTAGCCTTGACAGATACGCAGTATTTT. As protein: CAWTGLALTDTQYF.

This clone was recorded only once. The junction differs from germline at one of its ends, possibly a read error. This chain joins TRBV11-2 and TRBJ1-1; tentative D call: TRBD1 (6 bases). This CDR3 contains 14 residues. Germline CDR1 SGHAT, CDR2 FQNNGV. The chain's CDR3 is CASSLDRLNTEAFF. The CDR3 DNA sequence: TGTGCCAGCAGCCTAGACAGGCTTAACACTGAAGCTTTCTTT. Drawing the rest from reference TRBV11-2 and TRBJ1-1, the complete variable domain is EAGVAQSPRYKIIEKRQSVAFWCNPISGHATLYWYQQILGQGPKLLIQFQNNGVVDDSQLPKDRFSAERLKGVDSTLKIQPAKLEDSAVYLCASSLDRLNTEAFFGQGTRLTVV.